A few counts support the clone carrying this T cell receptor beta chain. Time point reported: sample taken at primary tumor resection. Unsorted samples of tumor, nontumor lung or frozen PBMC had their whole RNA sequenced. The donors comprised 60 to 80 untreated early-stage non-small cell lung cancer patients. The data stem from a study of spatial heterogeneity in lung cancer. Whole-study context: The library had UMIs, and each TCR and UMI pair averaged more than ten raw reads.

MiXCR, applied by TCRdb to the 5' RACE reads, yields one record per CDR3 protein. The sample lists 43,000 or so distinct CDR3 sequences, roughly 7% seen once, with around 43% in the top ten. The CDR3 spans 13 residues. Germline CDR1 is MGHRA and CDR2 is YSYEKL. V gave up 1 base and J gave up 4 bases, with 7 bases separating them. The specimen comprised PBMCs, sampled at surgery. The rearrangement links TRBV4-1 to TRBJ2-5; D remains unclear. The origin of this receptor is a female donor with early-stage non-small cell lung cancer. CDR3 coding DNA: TGCGCCAGCAGCCAAGCTCTCACAGAGACCCAGTACTTC. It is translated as CASSQALTETQYF.